This T cell receptor (beta chain) is from a study of OX40 agonist ivuxolimab in advanced cancers. Across the whole study: Patients in dose escalation had liver, melanoma, kidney or head and neck cancers.

This CDR3 region has 13 residues. With V trimmed by 5 bases and J by 1 base, 0 bases remained unmatched. The germline gives CDR1 SGHNT, CDR2 YENEEA. The repertoire was sequenced with immunoSEQ multiplex PCR; TCRdb's copy has only in-frame clones and lacks some. The repertoire holds approximately 82,000 clones, with 92% as singletons. This TCR derives from an adult with an advanced solid tumor such as melanoma, head and neck, liver or kidney cancer. J is TRBJ2-3 and V is TRBV11-3, with 7 bases fitting TRBD1. The sample was CD4+ or CD8+ T cells sorted from blood, taken in a trial of the OX40 agonist ivuxolimab. The CDR3 region is CASSGTGTDTQYF. The CDR3 DNA reads TGTGCCAGCAGCGGGACAGGCACAGATACGCAGTATTTT.